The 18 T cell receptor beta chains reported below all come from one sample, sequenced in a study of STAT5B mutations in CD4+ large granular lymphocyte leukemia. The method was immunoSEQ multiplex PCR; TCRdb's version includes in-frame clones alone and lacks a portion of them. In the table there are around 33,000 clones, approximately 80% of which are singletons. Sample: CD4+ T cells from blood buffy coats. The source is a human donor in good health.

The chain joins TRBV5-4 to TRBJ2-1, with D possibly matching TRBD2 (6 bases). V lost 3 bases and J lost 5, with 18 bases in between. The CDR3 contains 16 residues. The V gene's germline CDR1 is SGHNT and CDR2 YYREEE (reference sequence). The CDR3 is CASSSSYSRENNEQFF. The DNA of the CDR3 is TGTGCCAGCAGCTCGTCATATTCCCGGGAGAACAATGAGCAGTTCTTC.

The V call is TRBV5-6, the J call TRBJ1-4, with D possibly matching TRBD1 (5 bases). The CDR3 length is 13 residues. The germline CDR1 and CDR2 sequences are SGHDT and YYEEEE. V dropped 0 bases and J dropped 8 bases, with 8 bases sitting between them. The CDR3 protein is CASSLVGEEKLFF. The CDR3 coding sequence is TGTGCCAGCAGCTTGGTAGGGGAAGAAAAACTGTTTTTT.

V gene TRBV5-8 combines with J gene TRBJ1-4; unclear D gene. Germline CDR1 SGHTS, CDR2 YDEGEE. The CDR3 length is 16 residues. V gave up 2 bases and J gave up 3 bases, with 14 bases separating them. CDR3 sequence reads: CASSLWASGANEKLFF. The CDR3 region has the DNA TGTGCCAGCAGCTTATGGGCTAGCGGGGCTAATGAAAAACTGTTTTTT.

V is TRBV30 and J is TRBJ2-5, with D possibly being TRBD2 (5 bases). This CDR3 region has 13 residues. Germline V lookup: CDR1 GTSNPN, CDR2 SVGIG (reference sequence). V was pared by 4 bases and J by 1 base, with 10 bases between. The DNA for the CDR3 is TGTGCCTGGAACGGGGAAATCCAAGAGACCCAGTACTTC. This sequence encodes CAWNGEIQETQYF.

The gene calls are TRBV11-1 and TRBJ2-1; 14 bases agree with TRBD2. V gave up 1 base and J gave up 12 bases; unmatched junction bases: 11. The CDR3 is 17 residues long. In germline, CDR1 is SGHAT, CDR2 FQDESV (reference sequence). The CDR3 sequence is CASSLVIFGTSGGLQFF. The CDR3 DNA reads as TGTGCCAGCAGCTTAGTAATTTTTGGGACTAGCGGGGGATTGCAGTTCTTC.

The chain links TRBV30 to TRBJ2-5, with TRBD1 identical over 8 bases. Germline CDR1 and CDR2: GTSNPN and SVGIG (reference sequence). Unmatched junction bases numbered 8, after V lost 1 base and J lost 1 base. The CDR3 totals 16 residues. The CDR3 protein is CAWSAASGGPQETQYF. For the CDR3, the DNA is TGTGCCTGGAGTGCCGCGTCAGGGGGCCCCCAAGAGACCCAGTACTTC. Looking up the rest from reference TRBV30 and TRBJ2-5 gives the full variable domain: SQTIHQWPATLVQPVGSPLSLECTVEGTSNPNLYWYRQAAGRGLQLLFYSVGIGQISSEVPQNLSASRPQDRQFILSSKKLLLSDSGFYLCAWSAASGGPQETQYFGPGTRLLVL.

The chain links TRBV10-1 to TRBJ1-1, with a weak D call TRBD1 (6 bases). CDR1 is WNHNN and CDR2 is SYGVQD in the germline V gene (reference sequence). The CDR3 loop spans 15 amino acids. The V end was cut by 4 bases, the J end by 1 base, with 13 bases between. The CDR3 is CASSGTGTPNTEAFF. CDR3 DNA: TGCGCCAGCAGTGGCACTGGGACACCGAACACTGAAGCTTTCTTT.

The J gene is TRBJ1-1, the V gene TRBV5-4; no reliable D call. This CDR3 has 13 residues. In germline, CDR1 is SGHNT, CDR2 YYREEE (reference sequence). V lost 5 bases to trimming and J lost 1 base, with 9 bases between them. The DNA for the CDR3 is TGTGCCAGCAGGATAAATTCGAACACTGAAGCTTTCTTT. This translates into CASRINSNTEAFF.

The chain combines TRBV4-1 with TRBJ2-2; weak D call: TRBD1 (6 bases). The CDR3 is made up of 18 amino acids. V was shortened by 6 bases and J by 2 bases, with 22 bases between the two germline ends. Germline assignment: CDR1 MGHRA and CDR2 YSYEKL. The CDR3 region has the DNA TGCGCCAGCAGGCTGATCAGGGGCGAGTTGGAAAACACCGGGGAGCTGTTTTTT. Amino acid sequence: CASRLIRGELENTGELFF.

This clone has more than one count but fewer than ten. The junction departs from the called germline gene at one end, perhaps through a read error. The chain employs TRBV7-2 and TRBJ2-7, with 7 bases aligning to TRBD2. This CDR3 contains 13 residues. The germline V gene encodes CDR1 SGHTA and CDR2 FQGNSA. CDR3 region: CASSEGLDRVRHF. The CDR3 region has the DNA TGTGCCAGCAGCGAAGGACTAGATCGGGTTCGACACTTC.

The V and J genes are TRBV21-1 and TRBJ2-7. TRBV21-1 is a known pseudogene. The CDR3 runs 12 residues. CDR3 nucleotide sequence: TGTGCCAGCCAGCACGGGCCCCACGAGCAGTACTTC. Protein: CASQHGPHEQYF.

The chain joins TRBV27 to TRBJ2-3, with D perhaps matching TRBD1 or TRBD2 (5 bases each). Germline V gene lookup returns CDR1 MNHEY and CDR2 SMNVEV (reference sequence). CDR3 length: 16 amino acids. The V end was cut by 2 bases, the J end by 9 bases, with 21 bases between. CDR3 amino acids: CASSLGGQGVPGTQYF. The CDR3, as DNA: TGTGCCAGCAGTTTAGGGGGTCAGGGAGTGCCGGGAACGCAGTATTTT.

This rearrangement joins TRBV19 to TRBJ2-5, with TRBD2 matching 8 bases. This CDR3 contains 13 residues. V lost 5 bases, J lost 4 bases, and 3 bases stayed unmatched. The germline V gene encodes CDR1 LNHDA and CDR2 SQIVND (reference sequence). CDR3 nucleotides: TGTGCCAGTAGTGAGCTAGCGGGAGAGACCCAGTACTTC. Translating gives CASSELAGETQYF.

In nucleotides, the CDR3 is TGTGCCAGCAGCACGAGGCTCGGGGAGCTGTTTTTT. This gives the protein CASSTRLGELFF. This chain connects TRBV9 to TRBJ2-2; D remains ambiguous. Germline V lookup: CDR1 SGDLS, CDR2 YYNGEE. The CDR3 spans 12 residues. The germline V and J ends were trimmed by 4 bases and 7 bases, with 8 bases remaining between them. The full variable domain, its missing parts supplied by reference TRBV9 and TRBJ2-2, is DSGVTQTPKHLITATGQRVTLRCSPRSGDLSVYWYQQSLDQGLQFLIQYYNGEERAKGNILERFSAQQFPDLHSELNLSSLELGDSALYFCASSTRLGELFFGEGSRLTVL.

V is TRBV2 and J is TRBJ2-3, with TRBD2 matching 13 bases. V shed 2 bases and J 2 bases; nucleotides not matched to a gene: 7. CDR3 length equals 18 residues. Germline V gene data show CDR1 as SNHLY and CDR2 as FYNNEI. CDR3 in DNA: TGTGCCAGCAGTGAATCAAGGACTAGCGGGGGCTTCACAGATACGCAGTATTTT. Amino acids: CASSESRTSGGFTDTQYF.

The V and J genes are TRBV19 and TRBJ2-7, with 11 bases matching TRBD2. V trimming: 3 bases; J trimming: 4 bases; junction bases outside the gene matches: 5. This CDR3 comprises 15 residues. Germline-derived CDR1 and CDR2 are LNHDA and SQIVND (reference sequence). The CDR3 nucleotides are TGTGCCAGTAGTATCGTGACTAGCGGGAAGTACGAGCAGTACTTC. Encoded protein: CASSIVTSGKYEQYF. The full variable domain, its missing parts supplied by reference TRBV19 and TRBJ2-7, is DGGITQSPKYLFRKEGQNVTLSCEQNLNHDAMYWYRQDPGQGLRLIYYSQIVNDFQKGDIAEGYSVSREKKESFPLTVTSAQKNPTAFYLCASSIVTSGKYEQYFGPGTRLTVT.

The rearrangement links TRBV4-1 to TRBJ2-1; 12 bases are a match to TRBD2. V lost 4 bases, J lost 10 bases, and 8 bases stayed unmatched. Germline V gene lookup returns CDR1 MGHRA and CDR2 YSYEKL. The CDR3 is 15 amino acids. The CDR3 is CASSPTSGSLEEQFF. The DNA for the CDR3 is TGCGCCAGCAGCCCGACTAGCGGGAGCCTTGAGGAGCAGTTCTTC.

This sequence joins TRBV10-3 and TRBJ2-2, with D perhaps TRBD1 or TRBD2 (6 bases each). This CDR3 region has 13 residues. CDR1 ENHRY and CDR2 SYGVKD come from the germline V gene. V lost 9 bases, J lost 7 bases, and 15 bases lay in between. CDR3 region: CAISSGADGELFF. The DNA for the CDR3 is TGTGCCATATCCTCGGGGGCGGACGGGGAGCTGTTTTTT.